This T cell receptor (beta chain) originates from a study of blood T cells in healthy people across ages. The J segment lost 1 base and the V segment lost 4 bases, leaving 7 bases of the junction unmatched. The CDR3 is made up of 16 amino acids. Germline CDR1 is SGHTA and CDR2 is FQGNSA. It was approximately 10 milliliters of peripheral blood that were drawn from each donor. General study results and limits: Long-lived donors carried more naive CD4+ cells and greater diversity than aged donors. Estimated diversity across one million T cells was deemed an underestimate. TCR beta diversity, measured per million T cells, fell in a roughly linear way with age.

Worth noting for this clonotype: Its target is not known.

It was with a sample-barcoded 5' primer and a J-beta primer mix that a second PCR of roughly 6 to 11 cycles was run. TCRdb reprocessed the 5' RACE reads with MiXCR, giving one entry per CDR3 protein. The profile covers approximately 1.5 million distinct CDR3 sequences, with about 35% appearing a single time and approximately 10% taken by the ten largest. This clonotype was obtained from a woman aged 25 to 39 in good health. The sequencing input was blood. The J gene is TRBJ2-1, the V gene TRBV7-2; 7 bases map to TRBD2. The CDR3 sequence is CASSSGGSGSYNEQFF. The CDR3 nucleotides are TGTGCCAGCAGCTCAGGCGGGAGTGGTTCCTACAATGAGCAGTTCTTC.